These 18 T cell receptor beta chains originate from one sample sequenced in a study of regulatory T cells in long-lasting Graves disease. Documented time point: newly diagnosed GD, antithyroid drugs for less than 3 months. After RNA was extracted from PBMCs, the TCR library was made from it. Construction of TCR beta libraries relied on iRepertoire HTBI primers and on Arm-PCR targeting CDR3 regions. TCRdb used MiXCR to reprocess the multiplex PCR reads, holding one entry per CDR3 protein. The sample consists of around 450,000 distinct CDR3 sequences, more than 12% of them appearing once. The data also belong to a second study, concerning T cells in Graves' hyperthyroidism and ophthalmopathy.

Sequenced material: peripheral blood mononuclear cells (PBMCs), taken at new diagnosis, from a patient treated with antithyroid drugs. The receptors stem from a woman aged 25 to 39 with Graves disease.

A note on this clonotype: Relative to the germline gene, one junction end is altered; a read error may explain this. The rearrangement uses TRBV10-3 and TRBJ1-1; D perhaps matches TRBD1 (5 bases). The germline V gene has CDR1 ENHRY and CDR2 SYGVKD. This CDR3 region has 19 residues. In DNA, the CDR3 is TGTGCCATCAGTGGCTCTCCGCCAGCCCAGGGAAGGAGGAACGCTGAAGCTTTCTTT. Translating gives CAISGSPPAQGRRNAEAFF.

This clonotype was detected a few times. The V gene is TRBV20-1, the J gene TRBJ2-5; a possible D gene is TRBD2 (5 bases). Trimming took 3 bases from V and 5 from J, leaving 10 bases between them. The germline V gene has CDR1 DFQATT and CDR2 SNEGSKA (reference sequence). The CDR3 has 12 residues. The CDR3 protein is CSASTGKETQYF. As DNA, the CDR3 is TGCAGTGCTAGCACCGGGAAGGAGACCCAGTACTTC.

This clonotype occurred a few times. The chain has TRBV19 and TRBJ2-6; tentatively, D is TRBD1 (6 bases). Looked up from germline, CDR1 is LNHDA and CDR2 is SQIVND (reference sequence). This CDR3 contains 17 residues. The V and J ends lost 3 bases and 1 base respectively, with 13 bases between them. The CDR3 sequence: CASSMTTGRSGANVLTF. In DNA, the CDR3 is TGTGCCAGTAGTATGACAACAGGGAGATCTGGGGCCAACGTCCTGACTTTC.

The table lists this clonotype with many counts. J is TRBJ2-1 and V is TRBV4-1; D call uncertain. The CDR3 has 14 amino acids. The V gene's germline CDR1 is MGHRA and CDR2 YSYEKL. V lost 3 bases, J lost 6 bases, and 12 bases lay in between. The CDR3 DNA follows: TGCGCCAGCAGCCAGCCAGGCCCTCTCAATGAGCAGTTCTTC. Residues: CASSQPGPLNEQFF.

This clonotype was counted many times. This rearrangement joins TRBV6-2 or TRBV6-3 to TRBJ2-5; perhaps TRBD2 as D (6 bases). V was shortened by 7 bases and J by 1 base, with 16 bases between the two germline ends. From germline, CDR1 is MNHEY and CDR2 SVGEGT. The CDR3 spans 15 residues. CDR3 in DNA: TGTGCCAGCAACCATCCGGATAGCGGCCAAGAGACCCAGTACTTC. It translates to CASNHPDSGQETQYF.

This clonotype showed up just a few times. The chain uses TRBV7-9 and TRBJ2-7; possibly TRBD1 for D (5 bases). The CDR3 totals 12 residues. Germline V gene lookup returns CDR1 SEHNR and CDR2 FQNEAQ (reference sequence). V was shortened by 4 bases and J by 5 bases, with 9 bases between the two germline ends. The CDR3 nucleotides are TGTGCCAGCAGCTCAGGGTCCAACGAGCAGTACTTC. As protein: CASSSGSNEQYF.

This clonotype was found many times. The J gene is TRBJ2-5, the V gene TRBV28; D remains ambiguous. The V end was cut by 1 base, the J end by 1 base, with 13 bases between. This CDR3 region has 16 residues. Per the germline V gene, CDR1 is MDHEN and CDR2 is SYDVKM. In DNA form, the CDR3 reads TGTGCCAGCAGTTTATCGTACAGTTTCATCCAAGAGACCCAGTACTTC. Amino acid sequence: CASSLSYSFIQETQYF.

This sequence joins TRBV28 and TRBJ2-2, with 7 bases matching TRBD2. This CDR3 is 15 amino acids long. Trimming took 7 bases from V and 9 from J; bases not matched to a gene: 14. From germline, CDR1 is MDHEN and CDR2 SYDVKM. The CDR3 loop is CASKSGIAGYRELFF. The CDR3 DNA reads as TGTGCCAGCAAGTCAGGGATAGCGGGTTACCGGGAGCTGTTTTTT.

This clonotype was seen many times. The genes are TRBV28 and TRBJ2-3; the D gene is possibly TRBD2 (5 bases). CDR1 is MDHEN and CDR2 is SYDVKM in the germline V gene. The CDR3 totals 16 residues. The V gene lost 0 bases and the J gene lost 1 base, with 11 bases spanning the gap. The CDR3 is CASSLWAEGGTDTQYF. DNA of the CDR3: TGTGCCAGCAGTTTATGGGCCGAGGGTGGCACAGATACGCAGTATTTT.

This clonotype was seen ten or more times. V and J are TRBV2 and TRBJ2-3, with TRBD2 matching over 9 bases. CDR3 size: 14 residues. Unmatched junction bases numbered 11, after V lost 8 bases and J lost 8 bases. Germline assignment: CDR1 SNHLY and CDR2 FYNNEI. CDR3 in amino acids: CASGGKREVATQYF. CDR3 coding DNA: TGTGCCAGCGGGGGGAAGCGGGAGGTTGCTACGCAGTATTTT.

This clonotype was observed at least ten times. This sequence joins TRBV6-2 or TRBV6-3 and TRBJ2-7, with a weak D call TRBD1 (5 bases). Germline V lookup: CDR1 MNHEY, CDR2 SVGEGT. CDR3 length equals 15 residues. The V end lost 0 bases, the J end lost 2 bases, and 11 bases lay between the germline ends. CDR3 sequence (DNA): TGTGCCAGCAGTTACTCCTCTCAGGGCCCCTACGAGCAGTACTTC. Translation gives CASSYSSQGPYEQYF.

Many counts were recorded for this clonotype. The chain uses TRBV27 and TRBJ2-1, with D perhaps being TRBD1 or TRBD2 (5 bases each). This CDR3 has 15 residues. Trimming removed 7 bases at V and 10 bases at J, with 23 bases between. Per germline, CDR1 MNHEY and CDR2 SMNVEV (reference sequence). CDR3 sequence reads: CASKPAGVGVREQFF. In DNA form, the CDR3 reads TGTGCCAGCAAGCCAGCCGGAGTGGGGGTGCGGGAGCAGTTCTTC.

The sample holds a few counts of this clonotype. The V gene is TRBV5-1, the J gene TRBJ1-2, with 7 bases lining up with TRBD1. The V and J ends lost 4 bases and 8 bases, in that order; junction bases with no gene match: 5. Germline V lookup: CDR1 SGHRS, CDR2 YFSETQ. The CDR3 runs to 12 residues. The DNA of the CDR3 is TGCGCCAGCAGCAGGGACAGTCACGGCTACACCTTC. Its translation: CASSRDSHGYTF. The full variable domain, rest sourced from reference TRBV5-1 and TRBJ1-2, is KAGVTQTPRYLIKTRGQQVTLSCSPISGHRSVSWYQQTPGQGLQFLFEYFSETQRNKGNFPGRFSGRQFSNSRSEMNVSTLELGDSALYLCASSRDSHGYTFGSGTRLTVV.

This chain uses TRBV12-5 with TRBJ2-1; 8 nucleotides align to TRBD1. Per germline, CDR1 LGHNT and CDR2 FRNRAP. With V trimmed by 5 bases and J by 7 bases, 7 bases remained unmatched. The CDR3 sequence is 14 residues long. The CDR3: CASGPQGARNEQFF. The DNA of the CDR3 is TGTGCTAGTGGTCCCCAGGGGGCGCGAAATGAGCAGTTCTTC.

About this clonotype: One end of the junction does not line up with germline, which may come from a read error. The chain recombines TRBV11-1 with TRBJ2-7; 9 bases are a match to TRBD1. The CDR3 extends over 14 amino acids. Germline-derived CDR1 and CDR2 are SGHAT and FQDESV (reference sequence). The DNA of the CDR3 is TGCGCCAGCAACAGCCGACAGGGGGTATGCGAGCAGTACTTC. It encodes CASNSRQGVCEQYF.

This clonotype has a handful of counts. This chain joins TRBV15 and TRBJ2-1; 8 nucleotides align to TRBD2. Trimming removed 5 bases from V and 0 bases from J; junction bases left unmatched: 6. Germline V gene lookup returns CDR1 LNHNV and CDR2 YYDKDF (reference sequence). The CDR3 sequence is 16 residues long. CDR3 in DNA: TGTGCCACCAGCGGAGCGGGGGCTAGCTCCTACAATGAGCAGTTCTTC. Amino acid sequence: CATSGAGASSYNEQFF.

This clonotype was found many times. This chain connects TRBV3-1 to TRBJ2-5; 8 nucleotides align to TRBD2. Germline CDR1 LGHDT, CDR2 YNNKEL (reference sequence). The CDR3 is 14 residues long. The junction had 5 bases not matched to a gene; V was cut back by 7 bases and J by 1 base. CDR3 in amino acids: CASTLLAAQETQYF. Here the CDR3 DNA reads TGTGCCAGCACCCTACTAGCGGCCCAAGAGACCCAGTACTTC.

The gene calls are TRBV6-1 and TRBJ1-4, with D uncertain. This CDR3 region has 15 residues. Germline V gene sequence: CDR1 MNHNS, CDR2 SASEGT. V gave up 6 bases and J gave up 2 bases, with 13 bases separating them. The CDR3: CASSSRVWTNEKLFF. In DNA form, the CDR3 reads TGTGCCAGCAGCTCTCGAGTGTGGACTAATGAAAAACTGTTTTTT.